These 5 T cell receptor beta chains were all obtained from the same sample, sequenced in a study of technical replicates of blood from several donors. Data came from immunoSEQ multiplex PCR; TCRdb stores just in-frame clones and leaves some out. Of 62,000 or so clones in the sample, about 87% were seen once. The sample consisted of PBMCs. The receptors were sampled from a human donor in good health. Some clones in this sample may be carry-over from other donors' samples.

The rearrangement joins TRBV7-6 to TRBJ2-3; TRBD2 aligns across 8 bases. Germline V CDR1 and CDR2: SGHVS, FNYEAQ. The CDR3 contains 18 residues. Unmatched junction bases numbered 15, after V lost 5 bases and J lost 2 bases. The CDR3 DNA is TGTGCCAGCAGCGCTCTACCCCTCAGCGGGGGAGTCACAGATACGCAGTATTTT. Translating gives CASSALPLSGGVTDTQYF.

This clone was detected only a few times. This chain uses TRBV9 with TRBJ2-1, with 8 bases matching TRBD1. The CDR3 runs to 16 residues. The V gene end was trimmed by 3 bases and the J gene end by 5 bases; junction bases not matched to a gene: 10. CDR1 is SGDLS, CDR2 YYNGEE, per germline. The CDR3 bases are TGTGCCAGCAGCGAGCTCGGGGACAGGTACGACAATGAGCAGTTCTTC. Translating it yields CASSELGDRYDNEQFF.

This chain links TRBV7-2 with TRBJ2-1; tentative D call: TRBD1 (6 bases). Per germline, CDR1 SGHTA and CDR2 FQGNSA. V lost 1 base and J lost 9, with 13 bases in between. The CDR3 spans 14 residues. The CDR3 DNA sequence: TGTGCCAGCAGCTTAGGATGGGACATCGGTGAGCAGTTCTTC. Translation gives CASSLGWDIGEQFF.

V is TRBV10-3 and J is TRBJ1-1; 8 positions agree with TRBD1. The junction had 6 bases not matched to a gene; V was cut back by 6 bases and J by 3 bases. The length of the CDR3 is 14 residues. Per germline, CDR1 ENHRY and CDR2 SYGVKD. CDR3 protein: CAISRQGMDTEAFF. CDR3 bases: TGTGCCATCAGCAGACAGGGGATGGACACTGAAGCTTTCTTT.

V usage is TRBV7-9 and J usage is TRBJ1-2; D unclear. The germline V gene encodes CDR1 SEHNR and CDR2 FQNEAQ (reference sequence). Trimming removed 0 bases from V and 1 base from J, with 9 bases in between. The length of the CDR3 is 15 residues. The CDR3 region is CASSLAPDINYGYTF. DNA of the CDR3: TGTGCCAGCAGCTTAGCGCCAGACATTAACTATGGCTACACCTTC.